The rows below give T cell receptor beta chains drawn from one sample of a study of shared clonotypes between healthy human individuals. The table came from immunoSEQ multiplex PCR; TCRdb's copy has only in-frame clones and leaves some out. The table shows about half a million clones, with 70% to 80% occurring only once. Sample: PBMCs. Every receptor here comes from a woman between 40 and 50 years old in good health. Some clones in this sample may be carry-over from other donors' samples. The CDR3 runs from the conserved cysteine through the conserved F or W. A D gene is named only where the DNA matches it firmly. Some rows have no size entry. The others give once, few or many, or a class for an expanded clone.

V gene: TRBV10-3; D gene: NA; J gene: TRBJ1-2; clone size: NA; CDR3 DNA: TGTGCCATCAGTGTGCTTCCAACGGAATGGTTCTATGGCTACACCTTC; CDR3 protein: CAISVLPTEWFYGYTF
V gene: TRBV19; D gene: TRBD1; J gene: TRBJ1-1; clone size: few; CDR3 DNA: TGTGCCAGTAGTATCAACAGGGGGAACACTGAAGCTTTCTTT; CDR3 protein: CASSINRGNTEAFF
V gene: TRBV19; D gene: TRBD2; J gene: TRBJ2-3; clone size: NA; CDR3 DNA: TGTGCCAGTAGTATAACGACTAGCGGCCTTATTTCTAGCACAGATACGCAGTATTTT; CDR3 protein: CASSITTSGLISSTDTQYF
V gene: TRBV6-5; D gene: NA; J gene: TRBJ1-2; clone size: NA; CDR3 DNA: TGTGCCATCTTAAAGCAGGTAACCTATGGCTACACCTTC; CDR3 protein: CAILKQVTYGYTF
V gene: TRBV11-3; D gene: TRBD1; J gene: TRBJ2-1; clone size: NA; CDR3 DNA: TGTGCCAGCAGCTCAACAGGGGGCGTATCGTACAATGAGCAGTTCTTC; CDR3 protein: CASSSTGGVSYNEQFF
V gene: TRBV6-6; D gene: NA; J gene: TRBJ2-7; clone size: NA; CDR3 DNA: TGTGCCATCAAAGGTGGGGGGTCGCACGAGCAGTACTTC; CDR3 protein: CAIKGGGSHEQYF
V gene: TRBV11-1; D gene: NA; J gene: TRBJ2-2; clone size: NA; CDR3 DNA: TGTGCCAGCAGCTTAGCGGCAAAAGGGGTCACCGGGGAGCTGTTTTTT; CDR3 protein: CASSLAAKGVTGELFF
V gene: TRBV14; D gene: TRBD2; J gene: TRBJ2-2; clone size: NA; CDR3 DNA: TGTGCCAGCAGCCCCTTGGCTAGCGGGAGGGTCACCGGGGAGCTGTTTTTT; CDR3 protein: CASSPLASGRVTGELFF
V gene: TRBV9; D gene: NA; J gene: TRBJ2-5; clone size: NA; CDR3 DNA: TGTGCCAGCTCACCAGGAGAAGAGACCCAGTACTTC; CDR3 protein: CASSPGEETQYF
V gene: TRBV30; D gene: NA; J gene: TRBJ1-6; clone size: NA; CDR3 DNA: TGTGCCTGGAGTGTACGCTTCTCACCCCTCCACTTT; CDR3 protein: CAWSVRFSPLHF
V gene: TRBV28; D gene: TRBD1; J gene: TRBJ1-5; clone size: NA; CDR3 DNA: TGTGCCAGCAGTCCGACAGGGGAGTCTCGTCTGGGCAATCAGCCCCAGCATTTT; CDR3 protein: CASSPTGESRLGNQPQHF
V gene: TRBV6-6; D gene: NA; J gene: TRBJ2-1; clone size: NA; CDR3 DNA: TGTGCCAGCAGTTTCCTCCCCGCCCCGGCCACCTCGGAGTTCTTC; CDR3 protein: CASSFLPAPATSEFF
V gene: TRBV4-2; D gene: TRBD2; J gene: TRBJ2-7; clone size: NA; CDR3 DNA: TGTGCCAGCAGCCAAGAACTAGCGGGAGGGCCGCTGGGCGAGCAGTACTTC; CDR3 protein: CASSQELAGGPLGEQYF
V gene: TRBV9; D gene: NA; J gene: TRBJ2-7; clone size: NA; CDR3 DNA: TGTGCCAGCAGCGTAGCTGTAGTAGACGAGCAGTACTTC; CDR3 protein: CASSVAVVDEQYF
V gene: TRBV7-2; D gene: NA; J gene: TRBJ2-1; clone size: NA; CDR3 DNA: TGTGCCAGCAGCTTAGACCCGCTGGGTGAGCAGTTCTTC; CDR3 protein: CASSLDPLGEQFF
V gene: TRBV5-1; D gene: TRBD1; J gene: TRBJ2-6; clone size: NA; CDR3 DNA: TGCGCCAGCAGCAGACAGGGCCAATCTGGGGCCAACGTCCTGACTTTC; CDR3 protein: CASSRQGQSGANVLTF
V gene: TRBV28; D gene: NA; J gene: TRBJ2-7; clone size: NA; CDR3 DNA: TGTGCCAGCAGTACGACGAGCACCCTCGGCGAGCAGTACTTC; CDR3 protein: CASSTTSTLGEQYF
V gene: TRBV29-1; D gene: TRBD1; J gene: TRBJ1-5; clone size: NA; CDR3 DNA: TGCAGCGTTTTTGACAGGGATGGACAGCCCCAGCATTTT; CDR3 protein: CSVFDRDGQPQHF
V gene: TRBV5-8; D gene: TRBD1; J gene: TRBJ1-5; clone size: NA; CDR3 DNA: TGTGCCAGCAGCTTACCAAACTACGGACAGGGCGGGCAGCCCCAGCATTTT; CDR3 protein: CASSLPNYGQGGQPQHF
V gene: TRBV9; D gene: TRBD1; J gene: TRBJ2-1; clone size: few; CDR3 DNA: TGTGCCAGCAGCGTAGGGGACAGGGGATTCAGTGAGCAGTTCTTC; CDR3 protein: CASSVGDRGFSEQFF
V gene: TRBV2; D gene: NA; J gene: TRBJ2-7; clone size: few; CDR3 DNA: TGTGCCAGCAGTGTCTACACCTACGAGCAGTACTTC; CDR3 protein: CASSVYTYEQYF
V gene: TRBV12-2; D gene: NA; J gene: TRBJ1-5; clone size: once; CDR3 DNA: TGTGCAAGTCGCTCCACAGGGGGTCGTCAGCCCCAGCATTTT; CDR3 protein: CASRSTGGRQPQHF
V gene: TRBV19; D gene: NA; J gene: TRBJ1-4; clone size: once; CDR3 DNA: TGTGCCAGTAGTATTTTGCCTGCAACTAATGAAAAACTGTTTTTT; CDR3 protein: CASSILPATNEKLFF
V gene: TRBV14; D gene: NA; J gene: TRBJ2-3; clone size: NA; CDR3 DNA: TGTGCCAGCAGCACCAGGACAGCTTGGACAGATACGCAGTATTTT; CDR3 protein: CASSTRTAWTDTQYF
V gene: TRBV28; D gene: NA; J gene: TRBJ2-7; clone size: once; CDR3 DNA: TGTGCCAGCCTGTCGGGGCTTTTCCACGAGCAGTACTTC; CDR3 protein: CASLSGLFHEQYF
V gene: TRBV7-9; D gene: NA; J gene: TRBJ1-5; clone size: NA; CDR3 DNA: TGTGCCAGCAGCCTAGTTAATCAGCCCCAGCATTTT; CDR3 protein: CASSLVNQPQHF